This T cell receptor (beta chain) was identified during a study of shared clonotypes between healthy human individuals. Across the whole study: Donors consisted of a couple of women and three men between 18 and 49. Findings and caveats of the study: The sole specimen, blood, was sampled, and tissue repertoires likely differ. Relative to their counterparts shared across all four donors, non-shared clonotypes exhibited diminished generation probabilities.

Concerning this clone itself: Its antigen remains unknown.

An even split of each subset's genomic DNA across several immunoSEQ plates was performed. The protocol was immunoSEQ multiplex PCR, while the TCRdb copy is restricted to in-frame clones and leaves out a portion. The table has roughly 1,100,000 clones, more than 65% seen once; the top ten hold around 1.5%. This CDR3 is built from 16 residues. Germline V gene data show CDR1 as LGHNA and CDR2 as YNFKEQ. V shed 6 bases and J 2 bases; nucleotides not matched to a gene: 3. Sample: memory CD4+ T cells sorted from blood. Indicated subset: CD45RA-negative fraction. The clonotype was recovered from a man in his late teens or twenties in good health. The J gene is TRBJ2-6, the V gene TRBV4-2, with 11 bases identical to TRBD2. The CDR3 nucleotides are TGTGCCAGCAGGGAACTAGCGGGAGCTGGGGCCAACGTCCTGACTTTC. This sequence encodes CASRELAGAGANVLTF.